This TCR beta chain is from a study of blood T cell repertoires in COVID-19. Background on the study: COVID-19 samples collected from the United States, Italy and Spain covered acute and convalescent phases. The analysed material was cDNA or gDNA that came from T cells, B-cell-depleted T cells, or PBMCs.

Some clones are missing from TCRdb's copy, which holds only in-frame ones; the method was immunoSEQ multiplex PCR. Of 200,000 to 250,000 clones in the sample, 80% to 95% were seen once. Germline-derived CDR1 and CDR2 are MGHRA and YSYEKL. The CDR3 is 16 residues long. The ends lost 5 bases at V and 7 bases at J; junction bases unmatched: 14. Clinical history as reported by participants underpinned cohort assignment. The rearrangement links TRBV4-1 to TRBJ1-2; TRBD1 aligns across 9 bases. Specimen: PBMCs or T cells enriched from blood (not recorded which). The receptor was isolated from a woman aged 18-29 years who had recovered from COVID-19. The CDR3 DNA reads TGCGCCAGCAGCGGCCGGGACAGGGACCCCGCCAGTGGCTACACCTTC. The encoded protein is CASSGRDRDPASGYTF.